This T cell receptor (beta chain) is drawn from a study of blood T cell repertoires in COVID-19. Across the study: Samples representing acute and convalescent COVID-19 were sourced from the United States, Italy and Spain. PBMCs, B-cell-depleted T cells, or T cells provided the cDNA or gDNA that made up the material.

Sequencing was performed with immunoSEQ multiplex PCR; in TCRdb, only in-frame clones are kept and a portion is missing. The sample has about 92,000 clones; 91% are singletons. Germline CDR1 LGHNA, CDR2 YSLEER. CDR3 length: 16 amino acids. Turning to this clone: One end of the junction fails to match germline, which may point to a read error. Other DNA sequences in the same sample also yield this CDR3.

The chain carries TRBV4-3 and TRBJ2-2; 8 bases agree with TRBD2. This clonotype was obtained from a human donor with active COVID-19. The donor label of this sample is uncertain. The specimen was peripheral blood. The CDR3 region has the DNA TGCGCCAGCAGCCAAGGCCAGCGGGGGAACACCGGAGAGCTGTTTTTT. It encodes CASSQGQRGNTGELFF.